The 16 T cell receptor beta chains below come from one sample, sequenced in a study of Graves' ophthalmopathy and Graves' hyperthyroidism. RNA transcripts were the source from which TCR beta CDR3 regions were amplified. First-round RT-PCR with HTBI primers preceded a second-round multiplex PCR. TCRdb used MiXCR to reprocess the multiplex PCR reads, holding one entry per CDR3 protein. The sample holds 200,000 to 300,000 distinct CDR3 sequences, 45% to 55% seen once. Sequenced input: peripheral blood. Source of these receptors: an adult man with Graves' ophthalmopathy.

This clonotype was picked up a small number of times. This chain links TRBV12-3 or TRBV12-4 with TRBJ1-5; D is perhaps TRBD1 (5 bases). The V gene lost 6 bases and the J gene lost 0 bases, with 9 bases spanning the gap. The CDR3 extends over 14 amino acids. The CDR3 bases are TGTGCCAGCAGACGGGACGGTAGCAATCAGCCCCAGCATTTT. Amino acid sequence: CASRRDGSNQPQHF.

This clonotype turned up a few times. This sequence joins TRBV29-1 and TRBJ2-6; D possibly uses TRBD1 or TRBD2 (5 bases each). V gave up 5 bases and J gave up 0 bases, with 11 bases separating them. This CDR3 is built from 15 residues. The germline CDR1 and CDR2 sequences are SQVTM and ANQGSEA. The CDR3 bases are TGCAGCGTTTTGGGACGCAGCTCTGGGGCCAACGTCCTGACTTTC. It is translated as CSVLGRSSGANVLTF. The full variable domain, in which reference TRBV29-1 and TRBJ2-6 provide the parts outside the CDR3, is SAVISQKPSRDICQRGTSLTIQCQVDSQVTMMFWYRQQPGQSLTLIATANQGSEATYESGFVIDKFPISRPNLTFSTLTVSNMSPEDSSIYLCSVLGRSSGANVLTFGAGSRLTVL.

The rearrangement joins TRBV28 to TRBJ2-7; D may correspond to TRBD1 or TRBD2 (6 bases each). Germline V gene lookup returns CDR1 MDHEN and CDR2 SYDVKM. This CDR3 region has 16 residues. Deletions cut 3 bases from V and 0 bases from J, with 15 bases between. CDR3 region: CASSFGPGAISYEQYF. CDR3 DNA sequence: TGTGCCAGCAGTTTCGGTCCGGGGGCGATCTCCTACGAGCAGTACTTC.

Concerning this clonotype: A much larger clone is a single base away; this may be a read error. Here the CDR3 DNA reads TGTGCCAGCAGTGAGGACAGCTCCCAAGAGACCCAGTACTTC. Translating gives CASSEDSSQETQYF. The chain carries TRBV2 and TRBJ2-5; possible D gene TRBD1, 6 bases. V was cut by 3 bases and J by 1 base, with 9 bases left in between. Germline CDR1 reads SNHLY; CDR2 reads FYNNEI. The CDR3 extends over 14 amino acids.

Details on this clonotype: At one end the junction does not follow the germline gene, possibly because of a read error. This chain joins TRBV2 and TRBJ1-4; 9 bases are a match to TRBD1. There are 15 residues in the CDR3. Germline V CDR1 and CDR2: SNHLY, FYNNEI. The CDR3 sequence is CASSGGQGFNGKLFF. Here the CDR3 DNA reads TGTGCCAGCAGCGGGGGACAGGGATTTAATGGAAAACTGTTTTTT. The full variable domain, in which reference TRBV2 and TRBJ1-4 provide the parts outside the CDR3, is EPEVTQTPSHQVTQMGQEVILRCVPISNHLYFYWYRQILGQKVEFLVSFYNNEISEKSEIFDDQFSVERPDGSNFTLKIRSTKLEDSAMYFCASSGGQGFNGKLFFGSGTQLSVL.

This clonotype came up once. The chain couples TRBV6-5 to TRBJ2-5; D is possibly TRBD2 (6 bases). Germline lookup yields CDR1 MNHEY and CDR2 SVGAGI. The germline V and J ends were trimmed by 3 bases and 2 bases, with 13 bases remaining between them. This CDR3 comprises 15 residues. The CDR3 nucleotides are TGTGCCAGCAGTTATGGAGGCGGACTACAAGAGACCCAGTACTTC. As protein: CASSYGGGLQETQYF.

This sequence joins TRBV25-1 and TRBJ2-5; D is possibly TRBD1 (6 bases). Per the germline V gene, CDR1 is MGHDK and CDR2 is SYGVNS. The CDR3 runs 15 residues. Between the trimmed V and J ends, which lost 6 bases and 2 bases, there was a span of 16 bases. This CDR3 reads CASRSSRDTQETQYF. Written as DNA, the CDR3 is TGTGCCAGCAGATCATCCCGGGACACTCAAGAGACCCAGTACTTC.

This clonotype showed up just a few times. This chain links TRBV6-2 or TRBV6-3 with TRBJ1-5, with a possible D match to TRBD1 (6 bases). CDR1 MNHEY and CDR2 SVGEGT come from the germline V gene. This CDR3 has 16 amino acids. V shed 4 bases and J shed 3 bases, with 16 bases lying between them. In DNA, the CDR3 is TGTGCCAGCAGTTTAGCCCTTACAGGGAACAATCAGCCCCAGCATTTT. Translating it yields CASSLALTGNNQPQHF.

This clonotype has only one observation. The J gene is TRBJ2-3, the V gene TRBV2, with TRBD1 identical over 8 bases. J was trimmed by 0 bases and V by 5 bases; bases with no gene match: 10. The CDR3 sequence is 17 residues long. The germline gives CDR1 SNHLY, CDR2 FYNNEI. CDR3 DNA sequence: TGTGCCAGCAGTCGGACAGGGACGGGGTCTAGCACAGATACGCAGTATTTT. It encodes CASSRTGTGSSTDTQYF.

This clonotype has a handful of counts. The DNA for the CDR3 is TGTGCCACCAGTGATTCCCCGGGACAGGGGGTGAACACCGGGGAGCTGTTTTTT. Translating it yields CATSDSPGQGVNTGELFF. The chain links TRBV24-1 to TRBJ2-2; 11 nucleotides match TRBD1. This CDR3 spans 18 amino acids. The germline V gene encodes CDR1 KGHDR and CDR2 SFDVKD. The V segment lost 2 bases and the J segment 1 base; nucleotides outside the gene matches: 5.

A few counts support this clonotype. The gene calls are TRBV9 and TRBJ1-5; 7 nucleotides match TRBD1. This CDR3 spans 15 amino acids. Looked up from germline, CDR1 is SGDLS and CDR2 is YYNGEE. After removal of 3 bases from V and 1 base from J, the junction contained 4 bases not matched to a gene. This CDR3 reads CASSEQGRSNQPQHF. The CDR3 DNA reads TGTGCCAGCAGCGAACAGGGGAGGAGCAATCAGCCCCAGCATTTT.

A few counts support this clonotype. The rearrangement joins TRBV10-3 to TRBJ2-1, with 10 bases lining up with TRBD2. Per germline, CDR1 ENHRY and CDR2 SYGVKD. This CDR3 spans 14 amino acids. J lost 7 bases, V lost 7 bases, and 7 bases had no gene match. CDR3 coding DNA: TGTGCCATCATGGAGCGGGAGGGTTGGAATGAGCAGTTCTTC. This translates into CAIMEREGWNEQFF.

About this clonotype: Since no conserved phenylalanine or tryptophan closes the CDR3, a read error is the likely cause. This chain connects TRBV20-1 to TRBJ1-5; weak D call: TRBD1 (5 bases). The germline V and J ends were trimmed by 1 base and 0 bases, with 13 bases remaining between them. The CDR3 is 16 residues long. The V gene's germline CDR1 is DFQATT and CDR2 SNEGSKA (reference sequence). The CDR3 is CSARGGPGYSNQPQHL. CDR3 coding DNA: TGCAGTGCTAGAGGGGGACCAGGGTATAGCAATCAGCCCCAGCATCTT.

This clonotype was seen only once. The chain joins TRBV20-1 to TRBJ2-5; 14 bases are a match to TRBD2. J lost 2 bases, V lost 8 bases, and 4 bases had no gene match. CDR1 is DFQATT and CDR2 is SNEGSKA in the germline V gene (reference sequence). This CDR3 is 14 amino acids long. DNA of the CDR3: TGCAGTCCAGGGACTAGCGGGAGTCAAGAGACCCAGTACTTC. Translating it yields CSPGTSGSQETQYF.

This clonotype was counted only a few times. The chain recombines TRBV12-3 or TRBV12-4 with TRBJ2-5; D is unclear. Trimming took off 7 bases at V and 4 bases at J, with 7 bases between the two ends. The CDR3 is made up of 11 amino acids. The DNA of the CDR3 is TGTGCCAGCACCTTTGGAGAGACCCAGTACTTC. Its protein is CASTFGETQYF.

This clonotype was seen many times. This chain joins TRBV10-3 and TRBJ2-5, with a tentative D call TRBD2 (6 bases). Germline V lookup: CDR1 ENHRY, CDR2 SYGVKD. The CDR3 extends over 13 amino acids. Trimming left V 10 bases short and J 5 bases short, with 17 bases between. CDR3 nucleotide sequence: TGTGCCACCGCGCGGCAGGCGGGGGAGACCCAGTACTTC. Its translation is CATARQAGETQYF.